This TCR beta chain derives from a study of blood T cell repertoires in COVID-19. Study in general: Acute and convalescent COVID-19 samples came from the United States, Italy and Spain.

Profiling relied on immunoSEQ multiplex PCR, and the TCRdb table lists in-frame clones only, not all of them. The table includes fewer than 150,000 clones, around 85% detected once. Germline lookup yields CDR1 LNHDA and CDR2 SQIVND (reference sequence). The CDR3 loop spans 12 amino acids. Trimming stripped 2 bases from V and 5 bases from J, with 6 bases between. The receptor's source is a human donor in a cohort sampled during active COVID-19. The chain couples TRBV19 to TRBJ1-1, with D possibly TRBD1 on 5 matching bases. The material sequenced was peripheral blood. This CDR3 reads CASSIKGTEAFF. In DNA form, the CDR3 reads TGTGCCAGTAGTATAAAGGGGACTGAAGCTTTCTTT.